Shown below are 30 T cell receptor beta chains from a single sample sequenced in a study of beta chain features in type 1 diabetes. Expressed TCRB transcripts were sequenced after all isolated RNA was converted to cDNA. Clones were sequenced by immunoSEQ multiplex PCR, and TCRdb holds only the in-frame ones, with some missing. The sample records under 450,000 clones, approximately 14% being singletons. Material for sequencing was naive CD4+ T cells from blood. These receptors all stem from a man aged 30 to 45 in good health.

Only a few counts were recorded for this clone. The V gene is TRBV7-3, the J gene TRBJ2-1, with TRBD2 matching 8 bases. The CDR3 is 15 amino acids. V lost 4 bases, J lost 7 bases, and 9 bases stayed unmatched. Germline CDR1 SGHTA, CDR2 FQGTGA. The CDR3 sequence is CASSSQAGARNEQFF. Written as DNA, the CDR3 is TGTGCCAGCAGCTCACAAGCGGGAGCTCGTAATGAGCAGTTCTTC.

This clone was counted only a few times. The chain carries TRBV7-6 and TRBJ2-3; D unresolved. V was pared by 2 bases and J by 6 bases, with 9 bases between. CDR1 is SGHVS and CDR2 is FNYEAQ in the germline V gene. CDR3 size: 13 residues. The CDR3 sequence: CASSLLDRDTQYF. The CDR3 nucleotides are TGTGCCAGCAGCTTACTAGATCGTGATACGCAGTATTTT.

This clone was observed a handful of times. J is TRBJ2-3 and V is TRBV25-1; the D gene is possibly TRBD2 (6 bases). Germline CDR1 MGHDK, CDR2 SYGVNS. This CDR3 has 17 residues. V was clipped by 1 base and J by 3 bases, with 17 bases between them. CDR3 in DNA: TGTGCCAGCAGTGAATTATCTAGCGTATTGGGGACAGATACGCAGTATTTT. Its protein is CASSELSSVLGTDTQYF. Full variable domain (outside the CDR3, taken from reference TRBV25-1 and TRBJ2-3): EADIYQTPRYLVIGTGKKITLECSQTMGHDKMYWYQQDPGMELHLIHYSYGVNSTEKGDLSSESTVSRIRTEHFPLTLESARPSHTSQYLCASSELSSVLGTDTQYFGPGTRLTVL.

A remark on this clone: Its ends do not fully match the called genes, so a read error is possible. This chain links TRBV7-7 with TRBJ2-1; D may be TRBD1 (6 bases). CDR3 size: 13 residues. From germline, CDR1 is SSHAT and CDR2 FNYEAQ (reference sequence). The CDR3 reads CASSRGQSGEQFF. The CDR3 DNA reads as TGTGCTAGCAGCCGTGGACAGTCCGGTGAGCAGTTCTTC.

This clone was observed a handful of times. The rearrangement links TRBV19 to TRBJ1-2; D possibly corresponds to TRBD1 (6 bases). Trimming pared 5 bases from V and 5 bases from J, leaving 15 bases between. CDR1 and CDR2 from the germline V gene are LNHDA and SQIVND (reference sequence). The length of the CDR3 is 14 residues. CDR3 nucleotide sequence: TGTGCCAGTAGTTCATTAGGACAGTCTTATGGCTACACCTTC. It is translated as CASSSLGQSYGYTF.

The chain's CDR3 is CATSRERVATEAFF. DNA of the CDR3: TGTGCCACCAGCAGAGAGAGAGTGGCCACTGAAGCTTTCTTT. J is TRBJ1-1 and V is TRBV15; D not certain. The CDR3 contains 14 residues. CDR1 is LNHNV, CDR2 YYDKDF, per germline (reference sequence). With 0 bases removed from V and 4 bases from J, the gap between germline ends came to 9 bases.

A few counts support this clone. The rearrangement uses TRBV25-1 and TRBJ2-1; tentative D call: TRBD2 (6 bases). CDR3 size: 14 residues. V lost 7 bases and J 0 bases, leaving 10 bases between the germline ends. Germline V gene lookup returns CDR1 MGHDK and CDR2 SYGVNS. CDR3 amino acids: CASNAGYSYNEQFF. DNA for the CDR3: TGTGCCAGCAATGCGGGATACTCCTACAATGAGCAGTTCTTC.

This clone was recorded a few times. The genes are TRBV7-9 and TRBJ2-1, with D maybe TRBD1 (6 bases). CDR1 and CDR2 (germline): SEHNR, FQNEAQ (reference sequence). The length of the CDR3 is 14 residues. V was clipped by 6 bases and J by 9 bases, with 18 bases between them. Here the CDR3 reads CASRLPQGWSEQFF. CDR3 coding DNA: TGTGCCAGCAGGCTCCCACAGGGATGGAGTGAGCAGTTCTTC. Using reference TRBV7-9 and TRBJ2-1 for the parts outside the CDR3, the full variable domain is DTGVSQNPRHKITKRGQNVTFRCDPISEHNRLYWYRQTLGQGPEFLTYFQNEAQLEKSRLLSDRFSAERPKGSFSTLEIQRTEQGDSAMYLCASRLPQGWSEQFFGPGTRLTVL.

The V gene is TRBV4-3, the J gene TRBJ2-7, with 8 bases matching TRBD1. Germline CDR1 and CDR2: LGHNA and YSLEER. Trimming cost V 1 base and J 1 base; bases outside gene matches: 9. The CDR3 covers 17 residues. CDR3 sequence reads: CASSQATAGGASYEQYV. In DNA form, the CDR3 reads TGCGCCAGCAGCCAAGCCACGGCAGGGGGCGCGTCCTACGAGCAGTACGTC.

CDR3 residues: CASSQDTENIQYF. In DNA form, the CDR3 reads TGTGCCAGCAGCCAAGATACCGAAAACATTCAGTACTTC. This chain links TRBV4-2 with TRBJ2-4; no firm D call. Trimming shortened V by 0 bases and J by 5 bases, and 5 bases separated the two germline ends. The CDR3 is 13 amino acids. Germline CDR1 LGHNA, CDR2 YNFKEQ.

The sample holds a few counts of this clone. This chain uses TRBV2 with TRBJ2-5, with D possibly TRBD1 on 6 matching bases. This CDR3 spans 14 amino acids. The germline V gene encodes CDR1 SNHLY and CDR2 FYNNEI. V dropped 6 bases and J dropped 4 bases, with 15 bases sitting between them. CDR3 sequence: CASRRRQVGETQYF. The CDR3 DNA sequence: TGTGCCAGCAGACGTCGACAGGTTGGAGAGACCCAGTACTTC.

To note about this clone: Other DNA sequences in the sample encode the same CDR3. The V and J genes are TRBV7-3 and TRBJ2-3; D might be TRBD2 (6 bases). This CDR3 has 14 amino acids. The germline CDR1 and CDR2 sequences are SGHTA and FQGTGA. Trimming left V 3 bases short and J 0 bases short, with 7 bases between. DNA of the CDR3: TGTGCCAGCAGCTTGAGCGGGAGCACAGATACGCAGTATTTT. It is translated as CASSLSGSTDTQYF.

The sample holds a few counts of this clone. The chain employs TRBV9 and TRBJ1-1; 7 bases fit TRBD1. The CDR3 is 15 residues long. Germline V gives CDR1 SGDLS, CDR2 YYNGEE. The V segment lost 4 bases and the J segment 1 base; nucleotides outside the gene matches: 7. The CDR3 protein is CASSSRTGSNTEAFF. The DNA for the CDR3 is TGTGCCAGCAGCTCCCGGACAGGATCGAACACTGAAGCTTTCTTT.

The genes are TRBV10-3 and TRBJ1-4; TRBD1 matches at 9 bases. Germline loops: CDR1 ENHRY, CDR2 SYGVKD. The CDR3 totals 15 residues. Unmatched junction bases numbered 5, after V lost 2 bases and J lost 7 bases. The CDR3 DNA follows: TGTGCCATCAGTGAGGTCGGACAGGGGATTGAAAAACTGTTTTTT. It is translated as CAISEVGQGIEKLFF.

About this clone itself: A clone one base away is much larger, so this may be a read error. Other DNA sequences within the sample encode an identical CDR3. This sequence joins TRBV9 and TRBJ2-3; D gene uncertain. Germline V gives CDR1 SGDLS, CDR2 YYNGEE. The CDR3 length is 12 residues. V lost 0 bases to trimming and J lost 5 bases, with 4 bases between them. CDR3 nucleotides: TGTGCCAGCAGCGTAGTCGGAGATACGCAGTATTTT. Translated: CASSVVGDTQYF.

The sample holds a few counts of this clone. The chain uses TRBV30 and TRBJ2-2; tentatively, D is TRBD2 (5 bases). CDR3 length equals 14 residues. The V gene lost 8 bases and the J gene lost 0 bases, with 13 bases spanning the gap. CDR1 GTSNPN and CDR2 SVGIG come from the germline V gene (reference sequence). The CDR3 bases are TGTGCCAGTATGTTCGGGGCGAACACCGGGGAGCTGTTTTTT. Translated: CASMFGANTGELFF.

This clone was counted a few times. The V and J genes are TRBV6-5 and TRBJ2-1; D is ambiguous. The germline V gene encodes CDR1 MNHEY and CDR2 SVGAGI. The V end was cut by 0 bases, the J end by 2 bases, with 8 bases between. There are 15 residues in the CDR3. The CDR3 nucleotides are TGTGCCAGCAGTTACTCCGACGGGCCCTACAATGAGCAGTTCTTC. Protein product: CASSYSDGPYNEQFF.

In its sample, this clone was seen a few times. The chain's CDR3 is CASSPYAAGASYEQYF. The CDR3 coding sequence is TGTGCCAGCAGCCCCTATGCTGCGGGGGCATCCTACGAGCAGTACTTC. The V and J genes are TRBV7-2 and TRBJ2-7; a weak D match, TRBD2 (7 bases). This CDR3 spans 16 amino acids. Trimming shortened V by 5 bases and J by 1 base, and 18 bases separated the two germline ends. Germline V lookup: CDR1 SGHTA, CDR2 FQGNSA.

J is TRBJ2-1 and V is TRBV5-1; the match to TRBD2 covers 9 bases. Germline V gives CDR1 SGHRS, CDR2 YFSETQ. J lost 11 bases, V lost 3 bases, and 15 bases had no gene match. The CDR3 is made up of 16 amino acids. CDR3 nucleotide sequence: TGCGCCAGCAGCTACGATAGCGGGAGTTCGAAGTCCAAGCAGTTCTTC. Amino acids: CASSYDSGSSKSKQFF. Complete variable domain (other parts from reference TRBV5-1 and TRBJ2-1): KAGVTQTPRYLIKTRGQQVTLSCSPISGHRSVSWYQQTPGQGLQFLFEYFSETQRNKGNFPGRFSGRQFSNSRSEMNVSTLELGDSALYLCASSYDSGSSKSKQFFGPGTRLTVL.

This clone was counted between two and nine times. V gene TRBV14 combines with J gene TRBJ2-7; D gene unclear. The CDR3 sequence is 13 residues long. V lost 0 bases and J lost 6, with 9 bases in between. Looked up from germline, CDR1 is SGHDN and CDR2 is FVKESK. The CDR3 is CASSQDLRSEQYF. CDR3 nucleotides: TGTGCCAGCAGCCAAGATTTGAGGAGCGAGCAGTACTTC.

There are a few counts of this clone. The chain uses TRBV5-4 and TRBJ2-5; 8 bases match TRBD1. V was pared by 1 base and J by 5 bases, with 7 bases of the junction left unmatched. The CDR3 length is 15 residues. CDR1 SGHNT and CDR2 YYREEE come from the germline V gene (reference sequence). This chain's CDR3 is CASSLKTGGRETQYF. CDR3 sequence (DNA): TGTGCCAGCAGCTTGAAAACAGGGGGTAGGGAGACCCAGTACTTC.

This clone occurred a few times. This sequence joins TRBV7-2 and TRBJ1-2; D gene uncertain. CDR3 size: 14 residues. Trimming left V 1 base short and J 4 bases short, with 10 bases between. Germline values: CDR1 SGHTA, CDR2 FQGNSA. DNA of the CDR3: TGTGCCAGCAGCTTAGATGTTCCAGCCTATGGCTACACCTTC. Translation: CASSLDVPAYGYTF.

This clone has only a few counts. The chain employs TRBV10-2 and TRBJ2-5; 12 bases are shared with TRBD2. V lost 6 bases and J lost 4; bases outside the gene matches: 6. The CDR3 spans 15 residues. CDR1 and CDR2 (germline): WSHSY, SAAADI. This chain's CDR3 is CASSWTSGVGETQYF. CDR3 DNA: TGCGCCAGCAGCTGGACTAGCGGGGTCGGAGAGACCCAGTACTTC.

The chain is built from TRBV11-2 and TRBJ2-4; D may be TRBD1 or TRBD2 (5 bases each). Germline-derived CDR1 and CDR2 are SGHAT and FQNNGV. Trimming took off 1 base at V and 6 bases at J, with 13 bases between the two ends. The CDR3 is 15 amino acids. The CDR3 sequence: CASSLVGVVPNIQYF. DNA for the CDR3: TGTGCCAGCAGCTTAGTGGGGGTAGTCCCAAACATTCAGTACTTC.

This chain uses TRBV6-6 with TRBJ2-7, with 9 nucleotides matching TRBD1. CDR3 length equals 14 residues. V was clipped by 6 bases and J by 4 bases; unmatched bases: 7. From germline, CDR1 is MNHNY and CDR2 SVGAGI (reference sequence). CDR3 sequence: CASSQGQGRYEQYF. CDR3 nucleotide sequence: TGTGCCAGCAGCCAAGGACAGGGGAGATACGAGCAGTACTTC.

This clone was found many times. The chain combines TRBV23-1 with TRBJ2-3; D gene uncertain. TRBV23-1 carries the ORF label, with uncertain function. The CDR3 runs to 18 residues. Deletions cut 0 bases from V and 0 bases from J, with 16 bases between. CDR3 in amino acids: CASSQSRQPSSSTDTQYF. CDR3 nucleotides: TGCGCCAGCAGTCAATCGCGGCAGCCGAGTTCTAGCACAGATACGCAGTATTTT.

This clone was seen a few times. The chain has TRBV7-9 and TRBJ2-3; D is uncertain. The CDR3 consists of 13 residues. Per the germline V gene, CDR1 is SEHNR and CDR2 is FQNEAQ (reference sequence). V was shortened by 7 bases and J by 1 base, with 9 bases between the two germline ends. CDR3 in DNA: TGTGCCAGCACACGGCAGCGCACAGATACGCAGTATTTT. Its translation: CASTRQRTDTQYF.

This clone was counted a few times. This chain joins TRBV4-3 and TRBJ2-4; D not certain. V lost 0 bases and J 6 bases, leaving 6 bases between the germline ends. Germline V gene lookup returns CDR1 LGHNA and CDR2 YSLEER. The CDR3 is 13 amino acids. CDR3: CASSQELLNIQYF. In DNA form, the CDR3 reads TGCGCCAGCAGCCAAGAACTGTTAAACATTCAGTACTTC.

This chain joins TRBV4-2 and TRBJ2-2; tentative D call: TRBD2 (6 bases). Germline V gene sequence: CDR1 LGHNA, CDR2 YNFKEQ. The CDR3 covers 16 residues. V gave up 3 bases and J gave up 6 bases, with 17 bases separating them. The CDR3 coding sequence is TGTGCCAGCAGCCACCTAGGGACTGAAACACCCGGGGAGCTGTTTTTT. It specifies CASSHLGTETPGELFF.

Only a few counts were recorded for this clone. The chain uses TRBV30 and TRBJ1-2, with a possible D match to TRBD1 (6 bases). Germline V gene lookup returns CDR1 GTSNPN and CDR2 SVGIG (reference sequence). V lost 1 base to trimming and J lost 3 bases, with 12 bases between them. This CDR3 has 14 residues. The CDR3 nucleotides are TGTGCCTGGAGTGCTCAGGGGCCGGACTATGGCTACACCTTC. It translates to CAWSAQGPDYGYTF.